This entry lists 24 T cell receptor beta chains sequenced from one sample in a study of T-cell memory formation after mild COVID-19. One entry per CDR3 protein results from TCRdb running MiXCR on the 5' RACE reads. Of roughly 400,000 distinct CDR3 sequences in the sample, 15% to 20% were seen once. Sequenced sample: PBMCs or a T cell subset sorted from them (not recorded which). These receptors were obtained from a man aged 18 to 30 who had mild COVID-19 (a few samples of this study predate the infection). Cell type and time point are not known.

There are a few counts of this clonotype. The chain is built from TRBV4-1 and TRBJ2-3, with TRBD2 matching 7 bases. Germline assignment: CDR1 MGHRA and CDR2 YSYEKL. The CDR3 sequence is 13 residues long. Trimming took 5 bases from V and 6 from J; bases not matched to a gene: 5. DNA for the CDR3: TGCGCCAGCAGCGCGGGGGTTGAGGATACGCAGTATTTT. Its protein is CASSAGVEDTQYF.

This clonotype was counted many times. The J gene is TRBJ2-4, the V gene TRBV24-1; 7 bases agree with TRBD1. Germline trimming cut 7 bases from V and 1 base from J; bases unmatched to any gene: 12. In germline, CDR1 is KGHDR, CDR2 SFDVKD. CDR3 length equals 17 residues. CDR3 coding DNA: TGTGCCACCAGCCGGGACAGCCCGCAGAAGGCCAAAAACATTCAGTACTTC. It is translated as CATSRDSPQKAKNIQYF.

This clonotype was observed at least ten times. The chain is built from TRBV19 and TRBJ1-1, with unresolved D. V dropped 3 bases and J dropped 8 bases, with 13 bases sitting between them. The CDR3 loop spans 13 amino acids. The germline V gene encodes CDR1 LNHDA and CDR2 SQIVND (reference sequence). CDR3 protein: CASSISDLREAFF. The DNA for the CDR3 is TGTGCCAGTAGTATCAGCGACTTGAGGGAAGCTTTCTTT.

The chain combines TRBV7-9 with TRBJ2-7; TRBD1 is a possible D gene (9 bases). Germline CDR1 reads SEHNR; CDR2 reads FQNEAQ (reference sequence). V was clipped by 7 bases and J by 3 bases, with 19 bases between them. The CDR3 has 15 residues. The CDR3 DNA reads TGTGCCAGCACCACCAGCGGGGGACAGGGCTACGAGCAGTACTTC. Translation gives CASTTSGGQGYEQYF.

The chain links TRBV5-1 to TRBJ2-1; weak D call: TRBD1 (6 bases). The germline gives CDR1 SGHRS, CDR2 YFSETQ. CDR3 length: 14 residues. The V end was cut by 4 bases, the J end by 6 bases, with 14 bases between. The CDR3 loop is CASSLPGQLNEQFF. The CDR3, as DNA: TGCGCCAGCAGCCTACCTGGACAGCTCAATGAGCAGTTCTTC.

The J gene is TRBJ2-2, the V gene TRBV7-2, with D perhaps matching TRBD1 (5 bases). Germline CDR1 is SGHTA and CDR2 is FQGNSA. The CDR3 is made up of 13 amino acids. Trimming shortened V by 8 bases and J by 7 bases, and 14 bases separated the two germline ends. This chain's CDR3 is CASRLSRGGELFF. In DNA, the CDR3 is TGTGCCAGCCGGCTTTCTAGGGGCGGGGAGCTGTTTTTT.

This clonotype was recorded a few times. The J gene is TRBJ1-6, the V gene TRBV5-5; D not resolved. Looked up from germline, CDR1 is SGHKS and CDR2 is YYEKEE (reference sequence). Trimming pared 4 bases from V and 6 bases from J, leaving 17 bases between. There are 16 residues in the CDR3. In DNA, the CDR3 is TGTGCCAGCAGCAGACCTACACGGACGCGTAATTCACCCCTCCACTTT. Translated: CASSRPTRTRNSPLHF.

This chain links TRBV24-1 with TRBJ2-3, with D unresolved. The V gene's germline CDR1 is KGHDR and CDR2 SFDVKD. CDR3 length: 14 amino acids. Trimming removed 6 bases at V and 4 bases at J, with 13 bases between. CDR3: CATSIGRRADTQYF. CDR3 in DNA: TGTGCCACCAGTATAGGGCGTCGGGCAGATACGCAGTATTTT.

This clonotype has just a few counts. The CDR3 coding sequence is TGTGCCAGCAGCCCCCGACTCGGCGCCGGGGAGCTGTTTTTT. It specifies CASSPRLGAGELFF. The chain links TRBV7-2 to TRBJ2-2; no firm D call. Between the trimmed V and J ends, which lost 5 bases and 6 bases, there was a span of 13 bases. Germline CDR1 is SGHTA and CDR2 is FQGNSA. This CDR3 has 14 residues.

This clonotype was picked up one time. The chain recombines TRBV6-5 with TRBJ1-1, with D perhaps TRBD1 (5 bases). The CDR3 consists of 16 residues. CDR1 MNHEY and CDR2 SVGAGI come from the germline V gene. Trimming removed 7 bases from V and 0 bases from J, with 18 bases in between. CDR3 residues: CASIRRRGVMNTEAFF. The DNA of the CDR3 is TGTGCCAGCATCCGACGGAGGGGAGTGATGAACACTGAAGCTTTCTTT.

This clonotype has only a few counts. The chain uses TRBV18 and TRBJ1-1; tentative D call: TRBD1 (5 bases). Per germline, CDR1 KGHSH and CDR2 LQKENI. This CDR3 is 13 amino acids long. V was cut by 6 bases and J by 10 bases, with 18 bases left in between. Written as DNA, the CDR3 is TGTGCCAGCTCGTCCCGGGACCCGCCGCCAGCTTTCTTT. Amino acids: CASSSRDPPPAFF.

A few counts support this clonotype. The chain links TRBV6-2 or TRBV6-3 to TRBJ2-1; D uncertain. V was trimmed by 2 bases and J by 9 bases, leaving 8 bases between them. This CDR3 comprises 12 residues. Germline V lookup: CDR1 MNHEY, CDR2 SVGEGT. CDR3: CASSYPEVEQFF. For the CDR3, the DNA is TGTGCCAGCAGTTACCCAGAAGTTGAGCAGTTCTTC.

The CDR3 DNA reads TGTGCCAGCAGCCAAGAGAGGCGGGGGCTGGAGACCCAGTACTTC. Its translation is CASSQERRGLETQYF. The V call is TRBV14, the J call TRBJ2-5; tentative D call: TRBD2 (7 bases). The V and J ends lost 0 bases and 5 bases respectively, with 13 bases between them. Germline lookup yields CDR1 SGHDN and CDR2 FVKESK. The CDR3 length is 15 residues.

In this sample, this clonotype turned up a few times. The chain joins TRBV5-1 to TRBJ2-5; D is perhaps TRBD1 (6 bases). The length of the CDR3 is 16 residues. CDR1 SGHRS and CDR2 YFSETQ come from the germline V gene. Trimming took off 2 bases at V and 3 bases at J, with 17 bases between the two ends. CDR3 sequence: CASSFWPGKGEETQYF. CDR3 DNA: TGCGCCAGCAGCTTTTGGCCGGGGAAGGGGGAAGAGACCCAGTACTTC.

Only a few counts were recorded for this clonotype. The J gene is TRBJ2-7, the V gene TRBV2; 11 bases are shared with TRBD2. Germline V gene lookup returns CDR1 SNHLY and CDR2 FYNNEI. J was trimmed by 5 bases and V by 3 bases; bases with no gene match: 6. CDR3 length equals 15 residues. The CDR3 region is CASSELAGGGDEQYF. In nucleotides, the CDR3 is TGTGCCAGCAGTGAGCTAGCGGGGGGTGGCGACGAGCAGTACTTC. Full variable domain (remainder filled in from reference TRBV2 and TRBJ2-7): EPEVTQTPSHQVTQMGQEVILRCVPISNHLYFYWYRQILGQKVEFLVSFYNNEISEKSEIFDDQFSVERPDGSNFTLKIRSTKLEDSAMYFCASSELAGGGDEQYFGPGTRLTVT.

This clonotype was seen a few times. The gene calls are TRBV2 and TRBJ2-7; weak D call: TRBD1 (6 bases). This CDR3 region has 14 residues. Germline CDR1 SNHLY, CDR2 FYNNEI. V was trimmed by 7 bases and J by 7 bases, leaving 20 bases between them. Here the CDR3 DNA reads TGTGCCAGCAAAACAGGGCAGGCCGTGGGGGAGCAGTACTTC. This codes for CASKTGQAVGEQYF.

This clonotype was detected only a few times. This rearrangement joins TRBV29-1 to TRBJ1-2; TRBD1 might be the D (6 bases). CDR3 length: 11 residues. V lost 4 bases and J 8 bases, leaving 11 bases between the germline ends. The germline V gene encodes CDR1 SQVTM and CDR2 ANQGSEA. The CDR3 loop is CSVVQGQGYTF. CDR3 bases: TGCAGCGTTGTCCAGGGACAAGGCTACACCTTC.

A few counts support this clonotype. This sequence joins TRBV5-1 and TRBJ2-7, with 7 bases fitting TRBD1. The CDR3 loop spans 16 amino acids. J gave up 4 bases and V 3 bases, and 13 bases lay outside the gene matches. Looked up from germline, CDR1 is SGHRS and CDR2 is YFSETQ. This CDR3 reads CASSSREGTDIYEQYV. The CDR3 bases are TGCGCCAGCAGCTCCCGCGAGGGGACAGACATTTACGAGCAGTACGTC.

This clonotype was seen a handful of times. V usage is TRBV7-3 and J usage is TRBJ2-1; D uncertain. V was trimmed by 6 bases and J by 5 bases, leaving 20 bases between them. The germline V gene encodes CDR1 SGHTA and CDR2 FQGTGA. This CDR3 region has 16 residues. The CDR3 here is CASSLPDGQGNNEQFF. CDR3 sequence (DNA): TGTGCCAGCAGTCTCCCGGATGGGCAAGGGAACAATGAGCAGTTCTTC.

J is TRBJ2-3 and V is TRBV5-1; 12 nucleotides match TRBD2. CDR1 and CDR2 (germline): SGHRS, YFSETQ. The V gene end was trimmed by 4 bases and the J gene end by 7 bases; junction bases not matched to a gene: 7. CDR3 size: 15 residues. This CDR3 reads CASSTGTSGPNTQYF. In DNA form, the CDR3 reads TGCGCCAGCAGCACGGGGACTAGCGGGCCCAATACGCAGTATTTT.

The chain carries TRBV30 and TRBJ1-5; TRBD1 might be the D (5 bases). The V and J ends lost 0 bases and 1 base respectively, with 13 bases between them. The CDR3 spans 16 residues. CDR1 is GTSNPN, CDR2 SVGIG, per germline (reference sequence). CDR3 nucleotide sequence: TGTGCCTGGAGTGTACTCGGGGGATACAGCAATCAGCCCCAGCATTTT. Protein sequence: CAWSVLGGYSNQPQHF.

This chain connects TRBV10-2 to TRBJ1-1; possible D gene TRBD1, 5 bases. Trimming removed 2 bases from V and 0 bases from J, with 13 bases in between. Germline CDR1 reads WSHSY; CDR2 reads SAAADI. CDR3 length: 16 residues. CDR3 sequence: CASSEGQGPMNTEAFF. The CDR3 bases are TGCGCCAGCAGTGAGGGGCAGGGCCCCATGAACACTGAAGCTTTCTTT.

This clonotype was observed a handful of times. The chain links TRBV7-2 to TRBJ1-6, with D perhaps TRBD1 (5 bases). This CDR3 region has 15 residues. V was shortened by 5 bases and J by 6 bases, with 14 bases between the two germline ends. Per germline, CDR1 SGHTA and CDR2 FQGNSA. The CDR3 DNA is TGTGCCAGCAGCCGCGCGGGGGACGTTAATTCACCCCTCCACTTT. Its translation is CASSRAGDVNSPLHF.

V and J are TRBV5-1 and TRBJ1-2; maybe TRBD1 (5 bases). V lost 4 bases, J lost 8 bases, and 12 bases lay in between. The CDR3 extends over 12 amino acids. In germline, CDR1 is SGHRS, CDR2 YFSETQ. Here the CDR3 reads CASSPMGDGYTF. The CDR3 DNA reads TGCGCCAGCAGCCCGATGGGGGACGGCTACACCTTC.